The present TCR beta chain was sequenced within a study of blood T cell repertoires in COVID-19. This CDR3 spans 13 amino acids. Germline CDR1 is WNHNN and CDR2 is SYGVQD (reference sequence). V lost 5 bases, J lost 1 base, and 1 base stayed unmatched. Only in-frame clones appear in the TCRdb table, and some are missing; sequencing was by immunoSEQ multiplex PCR. The sample records 99,000 or so clones, about 90% being singletons. This sequence originates from a man in his fifties or sixties with acute or convalescent COVID-19. Sequenced material: peripheral blood. This chain links TRBV10-1 with TRBJ1-2; 7 bases line up with TRBD1. The DNA for the CDR3 is TGCGCCAGCAGTCGGGACAGTAACTATGGCTACACCTTC. This sequence encodes CASSRDSNYGYTF.